This T cell receptor (beta chain) emerged from a study of identical twins. Trimming cost V 4 bases and J 6 bases, with 13 bases left between them. The CDR3 contains 12 residues. The V gene's germline CDR1 is SQVTM and CDR2 ANQGSEA. This clonotype has at least ten counts. Using its own MiXCR run on the 5' RACE reads, TCRdb lists one record per CDR3 protein. The sample contains about 240,000 distinct CDR3 sequences, 7.5% of which appear only once. Everyone who donated was a healthy Caucasian. The same data also contributed to another study, on yellow fever vaccine responses in identical twins.

Sequencing input: CD8+ T cells sorted from blood. The TCR originated in a woman between 18 and 29 years old in good health. This chain links TRBV29-1 with TRBJ2-7; D is unresolved. The CDR3 sequence is CSVAVSTGEQYF. The CDR3, as DNA: TGCAGCGTTGCGGTTAGTACGGGCGAGCAGTACTTC.